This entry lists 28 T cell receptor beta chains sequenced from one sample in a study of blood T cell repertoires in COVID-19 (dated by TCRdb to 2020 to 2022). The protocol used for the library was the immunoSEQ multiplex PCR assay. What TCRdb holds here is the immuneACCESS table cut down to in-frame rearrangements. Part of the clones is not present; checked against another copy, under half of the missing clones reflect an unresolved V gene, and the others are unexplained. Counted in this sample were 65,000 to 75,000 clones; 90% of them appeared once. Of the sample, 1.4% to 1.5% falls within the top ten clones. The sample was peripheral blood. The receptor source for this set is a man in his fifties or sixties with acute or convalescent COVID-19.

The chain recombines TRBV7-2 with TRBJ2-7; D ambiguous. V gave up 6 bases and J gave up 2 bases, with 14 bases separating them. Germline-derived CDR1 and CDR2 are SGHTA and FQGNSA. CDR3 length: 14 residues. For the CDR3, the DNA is TGTGCCAGCAGGGAGCACGGAACGGCCTACGAGCAGTACTTC. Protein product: CASREHGTAYEQYF.

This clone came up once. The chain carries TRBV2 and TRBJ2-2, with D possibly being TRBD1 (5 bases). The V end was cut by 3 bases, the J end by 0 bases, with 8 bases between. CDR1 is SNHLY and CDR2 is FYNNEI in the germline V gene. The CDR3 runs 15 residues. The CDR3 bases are TGTGCCAGCAGTGAGAAACAGGCGAACACCGGGGAGCTGTTTTTT. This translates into CASSEKQANTGELFF. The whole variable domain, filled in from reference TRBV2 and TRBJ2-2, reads EPEVTQTPSHQVTQMGQEVILRCVPISNHLYFYWYRQILGQKVEFLVSFYNNEISEKSEIFDDQFSVERPDGSNFTLKIRSTKLEDSAMYFCASSEKQANTGELFFGEGSRLTVL.

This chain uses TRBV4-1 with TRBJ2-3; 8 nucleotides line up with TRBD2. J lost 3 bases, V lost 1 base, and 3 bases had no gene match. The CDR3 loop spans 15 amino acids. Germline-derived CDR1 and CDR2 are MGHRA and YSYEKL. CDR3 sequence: CASSQVPSGTDTQYF. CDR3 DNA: TGCGCCAGCAGCCAAGTACCTAGCGGGACAGATACGCAGTATTTT.

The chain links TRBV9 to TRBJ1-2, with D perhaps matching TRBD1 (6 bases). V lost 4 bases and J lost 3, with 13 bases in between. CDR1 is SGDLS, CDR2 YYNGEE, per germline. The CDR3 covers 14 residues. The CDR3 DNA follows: TGTGCCAGCAGCCCACCGGGGGGCGACTATGGCTACACCTTC. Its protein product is CASSPPGGDYGYTF.

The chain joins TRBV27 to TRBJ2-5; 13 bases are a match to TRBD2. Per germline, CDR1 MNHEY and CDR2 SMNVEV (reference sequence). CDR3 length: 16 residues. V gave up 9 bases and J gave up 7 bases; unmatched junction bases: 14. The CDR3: CARPPGLAGEVGTQYF. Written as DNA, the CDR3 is TGTGCCAGGCCTCCCGGACTAGCGGGAGAAGTGGGGACCCAGTACTTC.

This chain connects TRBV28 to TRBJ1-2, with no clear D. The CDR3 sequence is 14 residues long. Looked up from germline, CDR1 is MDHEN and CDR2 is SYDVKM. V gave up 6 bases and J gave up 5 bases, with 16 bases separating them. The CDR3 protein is CASSPATGEYGYTF. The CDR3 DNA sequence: TGTGCCAGCAGCCCAGCTACCGGGGAGTATGGCTACACCTTC.

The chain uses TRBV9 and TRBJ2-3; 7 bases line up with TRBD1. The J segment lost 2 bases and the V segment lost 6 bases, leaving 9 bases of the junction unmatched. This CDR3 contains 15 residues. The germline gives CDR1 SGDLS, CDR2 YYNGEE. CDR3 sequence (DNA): TGTGCCAGCACCGCCTTGACAGGGATCACAGATACGCAGTATTTT. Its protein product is CASTALTGITDTQYF. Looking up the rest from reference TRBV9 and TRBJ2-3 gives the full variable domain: DSGVTQTPKHLITATGQRVTLRCSPRSGDLSVYWYQQSLDQGLQFLIQYYNGEERAKGNILERFSAQQFPDLHSELNLSSLELGDSALYFCASTALTGITDTQYFGPGTRLTVL.

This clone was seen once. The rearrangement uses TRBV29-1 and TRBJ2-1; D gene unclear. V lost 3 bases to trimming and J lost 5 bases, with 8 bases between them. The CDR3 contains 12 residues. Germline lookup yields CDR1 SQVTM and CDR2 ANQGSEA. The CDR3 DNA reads TGCAGCGTTGAGCGGCAGAACAATGAGCAGTTCTTC. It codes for CSVERQNNEQFF.

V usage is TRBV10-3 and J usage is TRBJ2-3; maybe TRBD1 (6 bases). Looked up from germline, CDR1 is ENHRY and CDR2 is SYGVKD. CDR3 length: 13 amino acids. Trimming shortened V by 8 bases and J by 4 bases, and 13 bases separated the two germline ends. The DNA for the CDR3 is TGTGCCATCGCCGGGACATACGCAGATACGCAGTATTTT. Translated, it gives CAIAGTYADTQYF.

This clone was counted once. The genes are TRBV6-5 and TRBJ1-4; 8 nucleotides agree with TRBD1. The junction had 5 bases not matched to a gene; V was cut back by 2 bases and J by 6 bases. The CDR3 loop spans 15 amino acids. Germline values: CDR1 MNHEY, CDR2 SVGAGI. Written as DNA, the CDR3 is TGTGCCAGCAGTTACCCCGACAGGGGAGATGAAAAACTGTTTTTT. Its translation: CASSYPDRGDEKLFF.

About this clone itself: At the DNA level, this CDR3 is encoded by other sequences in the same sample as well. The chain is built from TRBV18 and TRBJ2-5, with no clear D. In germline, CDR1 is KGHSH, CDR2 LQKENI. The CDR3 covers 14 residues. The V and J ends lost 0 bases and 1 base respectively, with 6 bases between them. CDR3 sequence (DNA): TGTGCCAGCTCACCACCGAGTAGCCAAGAGACCCAGTACTTC. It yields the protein CASSPPSSQETQYF.

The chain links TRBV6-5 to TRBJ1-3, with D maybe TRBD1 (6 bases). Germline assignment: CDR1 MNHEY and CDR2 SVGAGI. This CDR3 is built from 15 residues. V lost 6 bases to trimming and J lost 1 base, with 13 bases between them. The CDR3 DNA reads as TGTGCCAGCAGATCACAGGGTCAATCTGGAAACACCATATATTTT. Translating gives CASRSQGQSGNTIYF.

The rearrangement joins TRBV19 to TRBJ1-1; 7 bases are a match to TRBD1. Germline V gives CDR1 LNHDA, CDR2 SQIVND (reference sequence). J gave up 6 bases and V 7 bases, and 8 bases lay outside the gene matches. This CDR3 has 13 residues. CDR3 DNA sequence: TGTGCCAGTACCCCACACAGGGGAGCTGAAGCTTTCTTT. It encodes CASTPHRGAEAFF.

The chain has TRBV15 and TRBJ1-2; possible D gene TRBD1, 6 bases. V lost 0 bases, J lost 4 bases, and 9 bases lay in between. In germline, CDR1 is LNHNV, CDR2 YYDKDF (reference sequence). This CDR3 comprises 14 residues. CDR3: CATSRDYRAYGYTF. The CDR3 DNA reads TGTGCCACCAGCAGAGATTACAGGGCCTATGGCTACACCTTC.

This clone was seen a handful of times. Here the CDR3 DNA reads TGTGCCAGCAGCCCACAGGGGGCAGGGGAAAAACTGTTTTTT. It is translated as CASSPQGAGEKLFF. V usage is TRBV11-2 and J usage is TRBJ1-4; 9 nucleotides align to TRBD1. Germline CDR1 SGHAT, CDR2 FQNNGV. The V segment lost 5 bases and the J segment 8 bases; nucleotides outside the gene matches: 6. The CDR3 totals 14 residues.

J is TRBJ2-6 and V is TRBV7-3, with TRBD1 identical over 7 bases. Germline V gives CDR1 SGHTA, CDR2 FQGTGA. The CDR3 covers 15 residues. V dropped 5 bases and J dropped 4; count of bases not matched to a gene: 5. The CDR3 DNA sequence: TGTGCCAGCAGCAAGACAGGGACCGGGGCCAACGTCCTGACTTTC. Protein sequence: CASSKTGTGANVLTF.

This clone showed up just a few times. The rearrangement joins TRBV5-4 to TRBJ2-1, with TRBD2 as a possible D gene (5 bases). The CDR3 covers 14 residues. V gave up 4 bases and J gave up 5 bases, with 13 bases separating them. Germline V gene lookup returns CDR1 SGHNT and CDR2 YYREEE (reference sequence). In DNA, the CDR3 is TGTGCCAGCAGCCTCGGGGTCGGCGACAATGAGCAGTTCTTC. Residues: CASSLGVGDNEQFF.

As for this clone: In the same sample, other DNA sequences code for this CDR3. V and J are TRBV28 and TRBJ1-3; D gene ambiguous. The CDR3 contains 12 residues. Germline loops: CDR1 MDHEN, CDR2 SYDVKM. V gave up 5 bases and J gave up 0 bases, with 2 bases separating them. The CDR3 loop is CASSLSGNTIYF. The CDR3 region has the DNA TGTGCCAGCAGTCTCTCTGGAAACACCATATATTTT.

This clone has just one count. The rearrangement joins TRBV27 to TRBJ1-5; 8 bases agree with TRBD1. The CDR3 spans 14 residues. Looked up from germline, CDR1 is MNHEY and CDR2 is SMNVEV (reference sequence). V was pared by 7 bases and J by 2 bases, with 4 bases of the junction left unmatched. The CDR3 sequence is CASTPTGGNQPQHF. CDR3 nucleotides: TGTGCCAGCACCCCGACAGGGGGCAATCAGCCCCAGCATTTT.

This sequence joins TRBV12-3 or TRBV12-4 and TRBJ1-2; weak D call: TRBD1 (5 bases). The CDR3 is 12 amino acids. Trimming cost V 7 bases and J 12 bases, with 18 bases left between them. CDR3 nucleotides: TGTGCCAGCACCCCCGCTCAGGGAGGGGACACCTTC. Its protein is CASTPAQGGDTF.

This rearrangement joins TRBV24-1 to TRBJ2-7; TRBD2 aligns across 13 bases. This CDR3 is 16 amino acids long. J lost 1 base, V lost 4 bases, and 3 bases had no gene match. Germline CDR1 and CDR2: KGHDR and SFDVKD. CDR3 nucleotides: TGTGCCACCAGTGACCCGACTAGCGGGAGGTCCTACGAGCAGTACTTC. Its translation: CATSDPTSGRSYEQYF.

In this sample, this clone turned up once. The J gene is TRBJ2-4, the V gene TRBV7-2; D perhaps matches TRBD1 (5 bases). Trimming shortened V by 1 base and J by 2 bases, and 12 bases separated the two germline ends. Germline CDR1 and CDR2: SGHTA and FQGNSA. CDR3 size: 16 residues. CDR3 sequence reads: CASSLDHRTPKNIQYF. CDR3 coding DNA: TGTGCCAGCAGCTTAGACCATCGGACACCCAAAAACATTCAGTACTTC.

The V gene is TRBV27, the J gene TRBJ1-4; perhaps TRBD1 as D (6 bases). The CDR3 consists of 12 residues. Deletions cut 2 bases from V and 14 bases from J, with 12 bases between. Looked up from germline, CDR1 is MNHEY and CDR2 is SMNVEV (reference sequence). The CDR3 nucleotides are TGTGCCAGCAGTTTAAACCGGGACATCCTGTTTTTT. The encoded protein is CASSLNRDILFF. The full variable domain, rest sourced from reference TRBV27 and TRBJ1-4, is EAQVTQNPRYLITVTGKKLTVTCSQNMNHEYMSWYRQDPGLGLRQIYYSMNVEVTDKGDVPEGYKVSRKEKRNFPLILESPSPNQTSLYFCASSLNRDILFFGSGTQLSVL.

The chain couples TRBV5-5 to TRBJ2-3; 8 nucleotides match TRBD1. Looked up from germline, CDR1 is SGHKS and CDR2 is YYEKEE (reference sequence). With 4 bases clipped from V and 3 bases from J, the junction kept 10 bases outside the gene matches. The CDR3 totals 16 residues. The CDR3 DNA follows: TGTGCCAGCAGCCCCTTTAGGGACAGGCAAACAGATACGCAGTATTTT. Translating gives CASSPFRDRQTDTQYF.

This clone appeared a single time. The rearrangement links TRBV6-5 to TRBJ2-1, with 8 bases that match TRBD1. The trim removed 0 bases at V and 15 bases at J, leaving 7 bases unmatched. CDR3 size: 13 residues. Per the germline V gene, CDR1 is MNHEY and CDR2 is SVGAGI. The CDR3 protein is CASSYSLTGVAFF. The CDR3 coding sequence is TGTGCCAGCAGTTACTCGTTGACAGGGGTTGCGTTCTTC.

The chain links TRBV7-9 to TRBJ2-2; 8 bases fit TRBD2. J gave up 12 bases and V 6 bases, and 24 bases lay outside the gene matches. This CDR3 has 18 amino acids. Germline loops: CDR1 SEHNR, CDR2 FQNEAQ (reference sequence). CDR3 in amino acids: CASRSDSGGPNVGLKLFF. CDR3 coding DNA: TGTGCCAGCAGAAGCGACAGCGGGGGCCCGAACGTTGGACTGAAGCTGTTTTTT.

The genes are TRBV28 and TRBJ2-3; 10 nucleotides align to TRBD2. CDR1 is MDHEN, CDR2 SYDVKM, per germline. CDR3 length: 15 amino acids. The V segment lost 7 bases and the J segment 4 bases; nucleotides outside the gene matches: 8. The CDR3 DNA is TGTGCCAGCACGGACAGCGGGGGGGCCGCAGATACGCAGTATTTT. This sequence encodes CASTDSGGAADTQYF.

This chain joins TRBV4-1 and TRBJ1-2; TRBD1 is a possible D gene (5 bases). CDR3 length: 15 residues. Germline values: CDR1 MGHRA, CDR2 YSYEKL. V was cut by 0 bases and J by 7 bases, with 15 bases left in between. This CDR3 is CASSQDHRQFSGYTF. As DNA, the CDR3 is TGCGCCAGCAGCCAAGATCACAGACAGTTCTCTGGCTACACCTTC.